The next 5 T cell receptor beta chains were all read from a single sample in a study of shared clonotypes between healthy human individuals. Only in-frame clones appear in the TCRdb table, and some are missing; sequencing was by immunoSEQ multiplex PCR. The sample has around 2.3 million clones, roughly 95% seen once. Specimen: naive CD4+ T cells sorted from blood. As for subset: CD45RA+ positively selected. Every receptor here comes from a man younger than 30 in good health.

This chain links TRBV10-3 with TRBJ2-5; unclear D gene. With 5 bases removed from V and 3 bases from J, the gap between germline ends came to 10 bases. The CDR3 consists of 13 residues. The germline V gene encodes CDR1 ENHRY and CDR2 SYGVKD. The chain's CDR3 is CAISLNGEETQYF. The CDR3 DNA is TGTGCCATCAGTCTTAACGGTGAAGAGACCCAGTACTTC.

The rearrangement links TRBV5-1 to TRBJ2-4; D is unclear. Trimming cost V 0 bases and J 6 bases, with 13 bases left between them. Germline CDR1 SGHRS, CDR2 YFSETQ. The CDR3 totals 15 residues. DNA for the CDR3: TGCGCCAGCAGCTTGGGGTCCGCCTCAGGAAACATTCAGTACTTC. Its translation: CASSLGSASGNIQYF. The variable domain in full, completed from reference TRBV5-1 and TRBJ2-4, reads KAGVTQTPRYLIKTRGQQVTLSCSPISGHRSVSWYQQTPGQGLQFLFEYFSETQRNKGNFPGRFSGRQFSNSRSEMNVSTLELGDSALYLCASSLGSASGNIQYFGAGTRLSVL.

The chain employs TRBV6-5 and TRBJ2-7; weak D call: TRBD2 (5 bases). Trimming removed 6 bases from V and 1 base from J, with 13 bases in between. CDR1 is MNHEY, CDR2 SVGAGI, per germline. The CDR3 sequence is 14 residues long. CDR3 nucleotide sequence: TGTGCCAGCAGAGACTACAGAGAGTCCTACGAGCAGTACTTC. As protein: CASRDYRESYEQYF.

V is TRBV5-6 and J is TRBJ2-1, with TRBD1 identical over 7 bases. The length of the CDR3 is 13 residues. J gave up 6 bases and V 5 bases, and 5 bases lay outside the gene matches. The germline V gene has CDR1 SGHDT and CDR2 YYEEEE. For the CDR3, the DNA is TGTGCCAGCAGGCAAGGGACAGTCAATGAGCAGTTCTTC. This sequence encodes CASRQGTVNEQFF.

The chain links TRBV5-6 to TRBJ2-7; D perhaps matches TRBD2 (5 bases). V lost 9 bases and J 4 bases, leaving 29 bases between the germline ends. The CDR3 contains 17 residues. Germline V gene data show CDR1 as SGHDT and CDR2 as YYEEEE. The CDR3 loop reads CATLPDKSDGKLYEQYF. DNA for the CDR3: TGTGCCACCTTACCGGATAAGTCGGACGGGAAACTTTACGAGCAGTACTTC.